One TCR beta chain is described in this entry. Its antigen remains unknown. Treatment given: 15 to 20 received Ad26.COV2.S at low or high dose, single or two shots; five or six received placebo; per-sample allocation not given. Specimen acquisition occurred on day 63 following the initial vaccine or placebo injection. The germline CDR1 and CDR2 sequences are MNHEY and SVGAGI. The ends were cut back, 0 bases at V and 10 bases at J, with 15 bases in the middle. This CDR3 has 14 residues. The protocol was immunoSEQ multiplex PCR, while the TCRdb copy is restricted to in-frame clones and leaves out a portion. This sample yields some 270,000 clones, of which around nine tenths are seen a single time; roughly 3% belongs to the top ten. The data were obtained in a study of Ad26.COV2.S vaccination and SARS-CoV-2 variants. The wider study: Dosing was one shot or two shots 56 days apart.

Study outcomes and limitations: Vaccinees reportedly had broad spike-specific CD8+ and CD4+ T cell responses. The study found higher spike-specific TCR breadth in vaccine than placebo recipients.

The TCR sequence derives from a person between 18 and 65 years old who received the Ad26.COV2.S COVID-19 vaccine or a placebo. Here the sequenced sample was peripheral blood, taken in a trial of Ad26.COV2.S vaccine versus placebo. This chain connects TRBV6-5 to TRBJ1-1, with D perhaps matching TRBD1 (5 bases). The CDR3 DNA reads as TGTGCCAGCAGTTACTCGAAGGGGTGGGGTGGAGCTTTCTTT. It specifies CASSYSKGWGGAFF.